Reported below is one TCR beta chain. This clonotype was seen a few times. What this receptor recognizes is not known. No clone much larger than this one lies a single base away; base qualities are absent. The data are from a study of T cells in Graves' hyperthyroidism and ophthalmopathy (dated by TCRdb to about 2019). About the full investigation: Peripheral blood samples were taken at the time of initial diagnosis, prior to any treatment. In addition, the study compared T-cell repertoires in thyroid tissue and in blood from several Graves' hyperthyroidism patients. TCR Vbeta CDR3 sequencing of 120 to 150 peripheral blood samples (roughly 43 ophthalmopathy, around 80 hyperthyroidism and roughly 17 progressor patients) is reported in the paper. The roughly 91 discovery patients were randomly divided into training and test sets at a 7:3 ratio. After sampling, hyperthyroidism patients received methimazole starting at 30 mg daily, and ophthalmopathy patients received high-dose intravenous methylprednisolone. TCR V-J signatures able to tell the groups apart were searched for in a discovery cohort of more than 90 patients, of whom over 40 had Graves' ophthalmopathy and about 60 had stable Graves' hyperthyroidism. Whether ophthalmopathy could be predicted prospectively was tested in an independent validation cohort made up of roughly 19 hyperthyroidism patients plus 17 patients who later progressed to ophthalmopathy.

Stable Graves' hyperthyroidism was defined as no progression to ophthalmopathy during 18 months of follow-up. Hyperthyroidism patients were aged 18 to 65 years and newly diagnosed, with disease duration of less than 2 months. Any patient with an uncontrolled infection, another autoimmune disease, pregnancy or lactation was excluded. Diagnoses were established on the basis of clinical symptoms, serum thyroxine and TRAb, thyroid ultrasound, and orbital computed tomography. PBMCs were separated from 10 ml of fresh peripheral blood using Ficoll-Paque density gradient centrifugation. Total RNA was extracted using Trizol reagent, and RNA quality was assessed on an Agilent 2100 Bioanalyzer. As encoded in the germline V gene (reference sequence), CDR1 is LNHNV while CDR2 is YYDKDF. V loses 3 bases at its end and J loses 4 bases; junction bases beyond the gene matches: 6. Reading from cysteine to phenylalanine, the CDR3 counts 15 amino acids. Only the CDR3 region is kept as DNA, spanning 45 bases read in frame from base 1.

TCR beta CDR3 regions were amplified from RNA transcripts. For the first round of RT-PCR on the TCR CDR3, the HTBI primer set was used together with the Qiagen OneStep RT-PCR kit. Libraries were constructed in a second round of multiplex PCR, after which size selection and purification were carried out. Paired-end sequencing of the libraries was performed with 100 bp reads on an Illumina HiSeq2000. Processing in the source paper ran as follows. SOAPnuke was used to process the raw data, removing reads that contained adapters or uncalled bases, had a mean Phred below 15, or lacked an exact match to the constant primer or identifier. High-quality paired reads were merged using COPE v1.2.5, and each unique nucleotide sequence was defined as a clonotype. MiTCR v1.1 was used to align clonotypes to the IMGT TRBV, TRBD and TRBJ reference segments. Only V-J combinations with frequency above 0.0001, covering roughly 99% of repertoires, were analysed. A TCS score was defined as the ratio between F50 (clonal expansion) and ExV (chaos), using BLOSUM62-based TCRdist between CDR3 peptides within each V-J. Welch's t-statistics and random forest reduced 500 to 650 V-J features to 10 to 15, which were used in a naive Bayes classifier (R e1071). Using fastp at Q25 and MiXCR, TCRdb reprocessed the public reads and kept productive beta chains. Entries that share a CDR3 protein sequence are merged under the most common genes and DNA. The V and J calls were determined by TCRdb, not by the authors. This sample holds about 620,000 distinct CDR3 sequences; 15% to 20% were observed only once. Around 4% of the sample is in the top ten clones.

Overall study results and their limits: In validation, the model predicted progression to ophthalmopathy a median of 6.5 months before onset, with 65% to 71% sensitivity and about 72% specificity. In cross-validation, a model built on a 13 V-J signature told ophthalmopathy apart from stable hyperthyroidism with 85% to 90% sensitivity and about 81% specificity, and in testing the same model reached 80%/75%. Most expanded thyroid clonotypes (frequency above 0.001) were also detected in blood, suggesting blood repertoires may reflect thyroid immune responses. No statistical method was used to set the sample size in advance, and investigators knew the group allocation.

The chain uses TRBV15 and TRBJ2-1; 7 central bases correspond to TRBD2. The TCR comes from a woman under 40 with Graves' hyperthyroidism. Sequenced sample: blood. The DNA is TGTGCCACCAGCAGTTGGGAGGGCCAATACAATGAGCAGTTCTTC. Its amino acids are CATSSWEGQYNEQFF.